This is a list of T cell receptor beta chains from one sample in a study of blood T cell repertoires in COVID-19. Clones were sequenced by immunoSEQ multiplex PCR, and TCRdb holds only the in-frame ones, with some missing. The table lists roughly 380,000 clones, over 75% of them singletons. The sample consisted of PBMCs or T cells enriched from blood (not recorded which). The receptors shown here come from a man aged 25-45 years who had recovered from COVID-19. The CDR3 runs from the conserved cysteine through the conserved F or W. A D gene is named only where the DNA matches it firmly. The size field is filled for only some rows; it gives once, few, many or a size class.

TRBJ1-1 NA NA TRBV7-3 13 CASSAPYDSEAFF TGTGCCAGCAGCGCACCGTACGACAGTGAAGCTTTCTTT
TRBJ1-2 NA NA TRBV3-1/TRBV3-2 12 CASSPHSYGYTF TGTGCCAGCAGCCCGCACAGCTATGGCTACACCTTC
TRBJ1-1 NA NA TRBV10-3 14 CAISPGDLGTEAFF TGTGCCATCAGCCCCGGGGACTTGGGCACTGAAGCTTTCTTT
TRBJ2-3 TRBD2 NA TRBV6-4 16 CASSPLGGASTDTQYF TGTGCCAGCAGTCCACTCGGGGGGGCGAGCACAGATACGCAGTATTTT
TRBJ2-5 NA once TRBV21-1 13 CASSKLQQETQYF TGTGCCAGCAGCAAATTACAGCAAGAGACCCAGTACTTC
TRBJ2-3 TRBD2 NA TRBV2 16 CATLLGLAGGQDTQYF TGTGCCACGCTACTAGGACTAGCGGGGGGGCAGGATACGCAGTATTTT
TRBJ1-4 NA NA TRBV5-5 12 CASSLLGQKLFF TGTGCCAGCAGCTTGTTGGGGCAAAAACTGTTTTTT
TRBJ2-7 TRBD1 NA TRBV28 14 CASSFTTGVYEQYF TGTGCCAGCAGTTTTACGACAGGGGTGTACGAGCAGTACTTC
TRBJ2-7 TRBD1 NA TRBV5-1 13 CASSQLTGGEQYF TGCGCCAGCAGCCAACTGACAGGGGGAGAGCAGTACTTC
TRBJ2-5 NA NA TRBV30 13 CAWSVGVRETQYF TGTGCCTGGAGTGTAGGGGTGCGGGAGACCCAGTACTTC
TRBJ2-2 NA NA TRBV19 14 CASSIPGVSGELFF TGTGCCAGTAGTATACCAGGGGTTAGCGGGGAGCTGTTTTTT
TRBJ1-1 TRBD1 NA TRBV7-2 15 CASSLGPGQGAEAFF TGTGCCAGCAGCTTGGGCCCTGGACAGGGAGCCGAAGCTTTCTTT
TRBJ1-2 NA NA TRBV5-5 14 CASSSTGTNYGYTF TGTGCCAGCAGCTCGACAGGTACTAACTATGGCTACACCTTC
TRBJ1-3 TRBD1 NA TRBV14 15 CASSPGQGWGNTIYF TGTGCCAGCAGCCCCGGACAGGGATGGGGAAACACCATATATTTT
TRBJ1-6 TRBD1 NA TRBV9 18 CASSVDPGGYSYNSPLHF TGTGCCAGCAGCGTAGATCCAGGGGGCTACTCCTATAATTCACCCCTCCACTTT
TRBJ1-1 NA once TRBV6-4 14 CASSDGGAATEAFF TGTGCCAGCAGTGACGGGGGGGCTGCCACTGAAGCTTTCTTT
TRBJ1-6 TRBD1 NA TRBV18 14 CASSPGQSNSPLHF TGTGCCAGCTCACCGGGACAGAGTAATTCACCCCTCCACTTT
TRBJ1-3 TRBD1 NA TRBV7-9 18 CASSSRDSQKSPGNTIYF TGTGCCAGCAGCTCACGGGACAGTCAAAAATCGCCTGGAAACACCATATATTTT
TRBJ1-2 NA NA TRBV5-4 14 CASSLTGANYGYTF TGTGCCAGCAGCTTGACGGGGGCTAACTATGGCTACACCTTC
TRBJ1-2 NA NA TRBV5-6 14 CASSLGPEGYGYTF TGTGCCAGCAGCTTGGGCCCCGAGGGATATGGCTACACCTTC
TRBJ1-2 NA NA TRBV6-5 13 CASRLQGDYGYTF TGTGCCAGCAGACTACAGGGTGACTATGGCTACACCTTC
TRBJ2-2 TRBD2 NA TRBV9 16 CASSVTSGGAAGELFF TGTGCCAGCAGCGTTACTAGCGGGGGGGCGGCCGGGGAGCTGTTTTTT
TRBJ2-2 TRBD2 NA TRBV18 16 CASSDQTSANTGELFF TGTGCCAGCTCAGACCAGACTAGCGCGAACACCGGGGAGCTGTTTTTT
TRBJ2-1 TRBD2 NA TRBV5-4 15 CASRGAGTSYNEQFF TGTGCCAGCAGGGGAGCGGGGACCTCCTACAATGAGCAGTTCTTC
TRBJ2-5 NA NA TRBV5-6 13 CASSRDTQETQYF TGTGCCAGCAGTCGGGACACGCAAGAGACCCAGTACTTC
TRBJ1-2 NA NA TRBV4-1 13 CASSARLEDGYTF TGCGCCAGCAGCGCCAGGTTGGAGGATGGCTACACCTTC
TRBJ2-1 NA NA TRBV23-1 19 CASSQRGKDPIRLKNEQFF TGCGCCAGCAGTCAAAGGGGGAAGGATCCTATTAGATTAAAGAATGAGCAGTTCTTC
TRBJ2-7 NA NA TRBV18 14 CASSVQVEGNEQYF TGTGCCAGCTCAGTGCAGGTGGAGGGAAACGAGCAGTACTTC
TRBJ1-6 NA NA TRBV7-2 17 CASSPLYQVVLNSPLHF TGTGCCAGCAGCCCCCTTTATCAGGTGGTTTTAAATTCACCCCTCCACTTT
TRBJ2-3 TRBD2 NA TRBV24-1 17 CATSDTATSGSTDTQYF TGTGCCACCAGTGACACCGCTACTAGCGGATCCACAGATACGCAGTATTTT
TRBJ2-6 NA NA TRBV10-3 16 CAIRGDTASGANVLTF TGTGCCATCAGAGGCGATACAGCCTCTGGGGCCAACGTCCTGACTTTC
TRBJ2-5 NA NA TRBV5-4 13 CASSLSYQETQYF TGTGCCAGCAGCTTGTCTTACCAAGAGACCCAGTACTTC
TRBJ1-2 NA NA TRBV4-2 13 CASSRRAEYGYTF TGTGCCAGCAGCCGGCGGGCCGAATATGGCTACACCTTC
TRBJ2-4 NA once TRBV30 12 CAWSLFENIQYF TGTGCCTGGAGCCTTTTCGAAAACATTCAGTACTTC
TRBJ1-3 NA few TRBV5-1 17 CASSLDGLSGSGNTIYF TGCGCCAGCAGCTTGGATGGATTATCGGGCTCTGGAAACACCATATATTTT
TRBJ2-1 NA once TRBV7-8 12 CASSPGNNEQFF TGTGCCAGCAGCCCGGGAAACAATGAGCAGTTCTTC
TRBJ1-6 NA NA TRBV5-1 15 CASSLSAEYNSPLHF TGCGCCAGCAGCTTGTCTGCGGAGTATAATTCACCCCTCCACTTT
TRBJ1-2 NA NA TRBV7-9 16 CASSLGSAGANYGYTF TGTGCCAGCAGCTTAGGTTCGGCGGGAGCTAACTATGGCTACACCTTC
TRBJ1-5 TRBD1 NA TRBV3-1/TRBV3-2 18 CASSQEDPRTGSNQPQHF TGTGCCAGCAGCCAAGAAGACCCCCGGACAGGATCCAATCAGCCCCAGCATTTT
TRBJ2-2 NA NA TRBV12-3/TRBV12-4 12 CATSSLSGELFF TGTGCCACCTCTTCTCTTTCGGGGGAGCTGTTTTTT
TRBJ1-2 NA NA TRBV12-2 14 CASRLARGGYGYTF TGTGCAAGTCGCTTAGCGCGTGGGGGGTATGGCTACACCTTC
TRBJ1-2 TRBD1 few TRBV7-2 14 CASSLSDRDYGYTF TGTGCCAGCAGCTTATCCGACAGGGACTATGGCTACACCTTC
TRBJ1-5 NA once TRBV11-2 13 CASSFRSSQPQHF TGTGCCAGCAGCTTCCGGAGCTCTCAGCCCCAGCATTTT
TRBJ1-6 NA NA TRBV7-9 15 CASVGPGSYNSPLHF TGTGCCTCCGTCGGCCCGGGATCCTATAATTCACCCCTCCACTTT
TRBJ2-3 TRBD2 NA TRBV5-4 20 CASSPLVGRGELTSTDTQYF TGTGCCAGCAGCCCCCTGGTAGGGCGGGGGGAACTTACTAGCACAGATACGCAGTATTTT
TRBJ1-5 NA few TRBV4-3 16 CASSQEAGAGNQPQHF TGCGCCAGCAGCCAAGAAGCCGGGGCGGGGAATCAGCCCCAGCATTTT
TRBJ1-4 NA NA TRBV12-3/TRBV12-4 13 CASSLGPAEKLFF TGTGCCAGCAGTTTGGGGCCGGCGGAGAAACTGTTTTTT
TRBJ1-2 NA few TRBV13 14 CASTFLLANYGYTF TGTGCCAGCACCTTCCTACTAGCTAACTATGGCTACACCTTC
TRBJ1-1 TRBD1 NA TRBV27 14 CASRDRVGGTEAFF TGTGCCAGCAGGGACAGGGTTGGCGGCACTGAAGCTTTCTTT
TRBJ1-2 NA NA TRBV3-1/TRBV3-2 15 CASSQGSGAGYGYTF TGTGCCAGCAGCCAAGGGTCAGGGGCGGGCTATGGCTACACCTTC
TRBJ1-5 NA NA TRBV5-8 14 CASSVIGGNQPQHF TGTGCCAGCAGCGTAATAGGGGGCAATCAGCCCCAGCATTTT
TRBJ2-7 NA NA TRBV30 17 CAWSVLFGERSSYEQYF TGTGCCTGGAGTGTACTTTTCGGGGAAAGGAGCTCCTACGAGCAGTACTTC
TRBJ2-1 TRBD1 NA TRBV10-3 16 CAISELGRDRWSEQFF TGTGCCATCAGTGAGCTCGGGCGGGACAGGTGGAGTGAGCAGTTCTTC